This T cell receptor (beta chain) comes out of a study of regulatory and conventional T cells in RAG deficiency. Germline V lookup: CDR1 LNHNV, CDR2 YYDKDF (reference sequence). V was trimmed by 4 bases and J by 6 bases, leaving 20 bases between them. The CDR3 contains 16 residues. Overall study findings and caveats: Treg unique TCR beta sequences were about 110-fold fewer in Omenn syndrome and CID/AS patients than controls. Patient subsets had shorter CDR3s; Omenn Treg-Tconv overlap exceeded 80%. Control T-cell subsets had markedly higher Shannon entropy and lower Simpson indices than RAG-deficient patients.

Some clones are missing from TCRdb's copy, which holds only in-frame ones; the method was immunoSEQ multiplex PCR. Found here are about 46,000 clones, around 89% of them singletons; the top ten hold around 0.5%. The sorted conventional CD4+ T cells were CD25-low and CD127-high, with genomic DNA sequenced. In the case of this clone: Its antigen is currently unknown.

The same specimen was also included in a second study, on regulatory T cells. From that study: The PCR used 52 TRBV and 13 TRBJ primers. In patients, unique TRB V-J pairs were restricted and V/J usage skewed, especially in Tregs.

The chain links TRBV15 to TRBJ2-3; D is possibly TRBD2 (6 bases). The sequencing sample was made of CD4+ effector T cells sorted from blood. The receptor comes from a human donor in good health. As DNA, the CDR3 is TGTGCCACCAGCAAGGGAGGAAGGGGCGGTGGGGATACGCAGTATTTT. Protein: CATSKGGRGGGDTQYF.